The present T cell receptor beta chain was sequenced within a study of T-cell reconstitution after alpha-beta-depleted transplantation in children. Study results and caveats: Several hundred rapidly expanded clones from non-depleted graft cells reportedly supplied alpha-beta T cells about two months post-transplant. T-cell counts and diversity were attributed mostly to newly produced T cells one year after transplant.

Preparation of the TCRbeta library involved a method that used unique molecular identifiers. TCRdb called the PCR reads again in MiXCR, with one record for every CDR3 protein. The sample carries about 980,000 distinct CDR3 sequences, about 30% recorded once. Germline-derived CDR1 and CDR2 are SGHVS and FNYEAQ. Between the trimmed V and J ends, which lost 0 bases and 7 bases, there was a span of 10 bases. This CDR3 has 14 residues. This clonotype turned up a few times. What it binds is not known. The clonotype comes from a boy under two years old who had a stem cell transplant for SCID, so the T cells may come from the graft donor. The V gene is TRBV7-6, the J gene TRBJ1-5; D is uncertain. The sample here was PBMCs, mostly from graft donor cells, taken 360 days after TCRalphabeta/CD19-depleted stem cell transplant. The CDR3 sequence is CASSLARGGQPQHF. The DNA of the CDR3 is TGTGCCAGCAGCTTAGCGCGGGGTGGGCAGCCCCAGCATTTT. The whole variable domain, remainder taken from reference TRBV7-6 and TRBJ1-5, is GAGVSQSPRYKVTKRGQDVALRCDPISGHVSLYWYRQALGQGPEFLTYFNYEAQQDKSGLPNDRFSAERPEGSISTLTIQRTEQRDSAMYRCASSLARGGQPQHFGDGTRLSIL.